This entry describes one T cell receptor beta chain. What it binds is unknown. The CDR3 spans 12 residues. V was trimmed by 4 bases and J by 1 base, leaving 4 bases between them. The germline gives CDR1 SNHLY, CDR2 FYNNEI. This sample is part of a study of cytomegalovirus exposure and HLA in healthy donors. Study findings and constraints: In a later analysis, CMV-associated beta chains were mostly HLA-associated, it appeared.

With 60 Vbeta and 13 Jbeta primers, the PCR was carried out. Here immunoSEQ multiplex PCR was the method, and the copy in TCRdb shows in-frame clones only, minus some. The table shows around 150,000 clones, with 55% to 85% occurring only once. When sampled, the donors appeared nominally healthy, though they likely had unrecorded immune exposures. The V gene is TRBV2, the J gene TRBJ1-2; D unclear. The receptor was isolated from a man aged 40-50 years in good health and CMV-seronegative. The specimen sequenced was PBMCs. The CDR3 nucleotides are TGTGCCAGCAGTGTCAGTAACTATGGCTACACCTTC. Encoded protein: CASSVSNYGYTF.